This TCR beta chain was recorded in a study of prognosis after radiotherapy for stage I lung cancer. Overall study: Of the enrolled patients, around 15 had newly diagnosed primary stage I lung tumors, while roughly 5 had oligometastatic NSCLC following surgical resection of the primary tumor. No patients got concurrent therapy with stereotactic body radiotherapy. SBRT was given in 3 to 5 fractions at a biologically effective dose of at least 100 Gy as radiotherapy. General study results and limits: Lower Shannon entropy after stereotactic body radiation therapy was observed in patients who went on to develop distant metastases.

As to this clonotype: Its antigen remains unknown.

V lost 4 bases and J 1 base, leaving 10 bases between the germline ends. Germline-derived CDR1 and CDR2 are DFQATT and SNEGSKA (reference sequence). The CDR3 is made up of 13 amino acids. The study amplified the TCR beta CDR3 region from genomic DNA. This amplification was carried out by two rounds of multiplex PCR. The first round of PCR was done with primers that matched each TRBV and TRBJ gene. TCRdb independently ran MiXCR on the multiplex PCR reads; one entry per CDR3 protein. The data hold about 36,000 distinct CDR3 sequences, with about 34% observed a single time. The material sequenced was PBMCs, taken before or after stereotactic body radiation therapy (not recorded which). The clonotype was recovered from a donor aged 50 or older with non-small cell lung cancer. The rearrangement uses TRBV20-1 and TRBJ1-2; no clear D. The CDR3: CSAINTDNYGYTF. DNA of the CDR3: TGCAGTGCTATTAATACTGATAACTATGGCTACACCTTC.